These 9 T cell receptor beta chains were sequenced from one sample in a study of cytomegalovirus exposure and HLA in healthy donors. The PCR contained 60 Vbeta and 13 Jbeta primers. The table came from immunoSEQ multiplex PCR; TCRdb's copy has only in-frame clones and leaves some out. The sample carries over 85,000 clones, over 60% recorded once. Sequenced sample: PBMCs. The receptors stem from a female donor in good health and CMV-seronegative.

This clone was observed once. V gene TRBV9 combines with J gene TRBJ2-3, with D possibly being TRBD2 (6 bases). This CDR3 comprises 15 residues. Trimming pared 1 base from V and 1 base from J, leaving 10 bases between. Germline loops: CDR1 SGDLS, CDR2 YYNGEE. The CDR3 DNA is TGTGCCAGCAGCGTATTGGCTAGCGGCACAGATACGCAGTATTTT. It encodes CASSVLASGTDTQYF.

The rearrangement uses TRBV30 and TRBJ2-7; D is ambiguous. Trimming stripped 0 bases from V and 2 bases from J, with 14 bases between. CDR3 size: 15 residues. Germline V lookup: CDR1 GTSNPN, CDR2 SVGIG (reference sequence). This chain's CDR3 is CAWSVRGSGTYEQYF. DNA of the CDR3: TGTGCCTGGAGTGTACGAGGATCTGGTACCTACGAGCAGTACTTC.

The V gene is TRBV10-3, the J gene TRBJ2-7; TRBD1 agrees at 7 bases. Looked up from germline, CDR1 is ENHRY and CDR2 is SYGVKD. The junction had 6 bases not matched to a gene; V was cut back by 5 bases and J by 2 bases. The CDR3 totals 14 residues. The CDR3 loop reads CAISPGQKTYEQYF. CDR3 nucleotides: TGTGCCATCAGTCCGGGACAGAAGACCTACGAGCAGTACTTC.

This clone was found once. The J gene is TRBJ1-2, the V gene TRBV18; D possibly corresponds to TRBD1 (6 bases). The germline V gene encodes CDR1 KGHSH and CDR2 LQKENI. CDR3 size: 15 residues. V lost 6 bases and J 4 bases, leaving 18 bases between the germline ends. The CDR3 region has the DNA TGTGCCAGCTCGGAAAGCGGTCGAGGGGGCTATGGCTACACCTTC. Its protein product is CASSESGRGGYGYTF.

The chain couples TRBV10-1 to TRBJ2-1; a weak D match, TRBD2 (6 bases). V lost 8 bases to trimming and J lost 2 bases, with 25 bases between them. Germline V lookup: CDR1 WNHNN, CDR2 SYGVQD (reference sequence). The CDR3 runs to 18 residues. CDR3 amino acids: CASLSRGGFRRTYNEQFF. CDR3 DNA sequence: TGCGCCAGCCTCTCTCGTGGGGGGTTCCGACGGACCTACAATGAGCAGTTCTTC.

The chain employs TRBV19 and TRBJ1-2; 8 bases are shared with TRBD1. The length of the CDR3 is 16 residues. V lost 4 bases and J lost 4; bases outside the gene matches: 11. Germline CDR1 reads LNHDA; CDR2 reads SQIVND (reference sequence). Written as DNA, the CDR3 is TGTGCCAGTAGTACTACAGACAGGGGACGGGGCTATGGCTACACCTTC. Translating gives CASSTTDRGRGYGYTF. Based on the CDR3 plus reference TRBV19 and TRBJ1-2, the full variable domain is DGGITQSPKYLFRKEGQNVTLSCEQNLNHDAMYWYRQDPGQGLRLIYYSQIVNDFQKGDIAEGYSVSREKKESFPLTVTSAQKNPTAFYLCASSTTDRGRGYGYTFGSGTRLTVV.

This chain joins TRBV6-5 and TRBJ1-1; D perhaps matches TRBD1 (5 bases). Trimming cost V 6 bases and J 4 bases, with 12 bases left between them. Germline V gene sequence: CDR1 MNHEY, CDR2 SVGAGI. The CDR3 contains 13 residues. CDR3 nucleotides: TGTGCCAGCAGGTATCCGGGGGGCACTGAAGCTTTCTTT. It yields the protein CASRYPGGTEAFF.

As regards this clone: Other DNA sequences in this sample translate to the same CDR3. V is TRBV7-3 and J is TRBJ2-2; 11 bases are shared with TRBD2. The length of the CDR3 is 15 residues. V gave up 3 bases and J gave up 6 bases; unmatched junction bases: 3. The V gene's germline CDR1 is SGHTA and CDR2 FQGTGA. This CDR3 reads CASSLASGRSGELFF. CDR3 sequence (DNA): TGTGCCAGCAGCTTGGCTAGCGGGAGGTCCGGGGAGCTGTTTTTT.

The chain is built from TRBV6-5 and TRBJ2-3; tentative D call: TRBD2 (6 bases). Germline CDR1 MNHEY, CDR2 SVGAGI. CDR3 size: 15 residues. V lost 5 bases and J 6 bases, leaving 18 bases between the germline ends. Here the CDR3 DNA reads TGTGCCAGCAGTGTCCGGGGCCGAGGAGGGGATACGCAGTATTTT. Translated: CASSVRGRGGDTQYF.